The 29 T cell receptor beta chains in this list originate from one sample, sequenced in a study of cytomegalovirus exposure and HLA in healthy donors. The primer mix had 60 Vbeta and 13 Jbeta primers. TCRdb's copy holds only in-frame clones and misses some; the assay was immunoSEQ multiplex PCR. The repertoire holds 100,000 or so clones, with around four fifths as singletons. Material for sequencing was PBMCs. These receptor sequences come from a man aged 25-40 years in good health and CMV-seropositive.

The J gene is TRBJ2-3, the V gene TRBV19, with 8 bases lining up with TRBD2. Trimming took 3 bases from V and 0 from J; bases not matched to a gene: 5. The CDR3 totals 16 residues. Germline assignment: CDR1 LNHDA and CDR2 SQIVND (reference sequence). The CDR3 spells CASSMSLAGSTDTQYF. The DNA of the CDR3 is TGTGCCAGTAGTATGTCCCTAGCGGGCAGCACAGATACGCAGTATTTT.

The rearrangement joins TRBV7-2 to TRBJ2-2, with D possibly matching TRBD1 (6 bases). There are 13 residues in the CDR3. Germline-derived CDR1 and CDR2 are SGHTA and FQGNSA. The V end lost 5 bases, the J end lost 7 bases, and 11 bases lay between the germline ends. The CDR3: CASSRLGGGELFF. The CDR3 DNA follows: TGTGCCAGCAGCAGATTAGGGGGCGGGGAGCTGTTTTTT. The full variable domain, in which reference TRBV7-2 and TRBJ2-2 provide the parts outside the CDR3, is GAGVSQSPSNKVTEKGKDVELRCDPISGHTALYWYRQSLGQGLEFLIYFQGNSAPDKSGLPSDRFSAERTGGSVSTLTIQRTQQEDSAVYLCASSRLGGGELFFGEGSRLTVL.

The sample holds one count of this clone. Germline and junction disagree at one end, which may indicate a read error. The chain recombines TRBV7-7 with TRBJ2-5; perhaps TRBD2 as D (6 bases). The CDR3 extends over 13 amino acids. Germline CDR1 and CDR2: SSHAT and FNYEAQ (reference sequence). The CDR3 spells CASSSTRVETQYF. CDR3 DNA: TGTGCTAGCAGCTCGACTAGAGTAGAGACCCAGTACTTC.

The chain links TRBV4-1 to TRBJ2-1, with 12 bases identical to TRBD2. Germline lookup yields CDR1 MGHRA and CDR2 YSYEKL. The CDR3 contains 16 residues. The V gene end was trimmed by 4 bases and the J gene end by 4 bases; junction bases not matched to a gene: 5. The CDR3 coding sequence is TGCGCCAGCAGCCGGGAGACTAGCGGGGGATACAATGAGCAGTTCTTC. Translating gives CASSRETSGGYNEQFF.

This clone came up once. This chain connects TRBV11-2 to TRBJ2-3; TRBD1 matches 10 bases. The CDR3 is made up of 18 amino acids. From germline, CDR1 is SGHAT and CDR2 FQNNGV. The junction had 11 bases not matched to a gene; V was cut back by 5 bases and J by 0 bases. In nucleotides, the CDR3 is TGTGCCAGCAGCAACCGGGACAGGGGTACCCCTAGCACAGATACGCAGTATTTT. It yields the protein CASSNRDRGTPSTDTQYF.

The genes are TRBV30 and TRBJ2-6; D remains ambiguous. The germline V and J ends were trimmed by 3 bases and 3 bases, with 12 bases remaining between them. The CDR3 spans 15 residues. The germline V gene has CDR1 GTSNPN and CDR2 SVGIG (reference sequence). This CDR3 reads CAWRFRGGGANVLTF. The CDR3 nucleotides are TGTGCCTGGAGGTTCCGAGGCGGTGGGGCCAACGTCCTGACTTTC.

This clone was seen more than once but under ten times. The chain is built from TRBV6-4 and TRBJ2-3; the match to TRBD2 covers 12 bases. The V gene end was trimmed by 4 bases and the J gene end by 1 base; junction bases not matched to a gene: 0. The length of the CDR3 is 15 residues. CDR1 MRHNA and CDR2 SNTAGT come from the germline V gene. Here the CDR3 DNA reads TGTGCCAGCAGTGGACTAGCGGGGGGCACAGATACGCAGTATTTT. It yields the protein CASSGLAGGTDTQYF.

The CDR3 protein is CASRPTGGQGEAFF. In nucleotides, the CDR3 is TGTGCCAGCAGGCCTACAGGGGGCCAGGGTGAAGCTTTCTTT. The V gene is TRBV7-9, the J gene TRBJ1-1, with 9 bases matching TRBD1. The ends lost 6 bases at V and 7 bases at J; junction bases unmatched: 9. CDR3 size: 14 residues. Germline CDR1 SEHNR, CDR2 FQNEAQ (reference sequence).

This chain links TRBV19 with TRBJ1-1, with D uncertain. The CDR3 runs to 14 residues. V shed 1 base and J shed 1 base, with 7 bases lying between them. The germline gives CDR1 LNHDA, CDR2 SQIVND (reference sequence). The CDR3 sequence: CASSIGSGNTEAFF. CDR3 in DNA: TGTGCCAGTAGTATAGGGTCCGGGAACACTGAAGCTTTCTTT.

The CDR3 loop reads CSVEDPQPGLAVDTQYF. The CDR3 bases are TGCAGCGTTGAAGACCCGCAACCGGGACTAGCGGTCGATACGCAGTATTTT. This chain uses TRBV29-1 with TRBJ2-3, with 11 bases matching TRBD2. The CDR3 runs 17 residues. The germline V gene has CDR1 SQVTM and CDR2 ANQGSEA. The trim removed 0 bases at V and 6 bases at J, leaving 11 bases unmatched.

CDR3 protein: CASTASKEWGYTF. In nucleotides, the CDR3 is TGCGCCAGCACGGCGTCCAAGGAGTGGGGCTACACCTTC. The J gene is TRBJ1-2, the V gene TRBV10-2; D unresolved. Trimming pared 7 bases from V and 8 bases from J, leaving 17 bases between. Germline CDR1 reads WSHSY; CDR2 reads SAAADI. The CDR3 sequence is 13 residues long.

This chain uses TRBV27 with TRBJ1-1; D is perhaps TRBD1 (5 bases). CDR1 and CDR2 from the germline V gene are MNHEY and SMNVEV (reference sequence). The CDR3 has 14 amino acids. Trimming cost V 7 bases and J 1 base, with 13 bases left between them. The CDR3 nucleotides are TGTGCCAGCAAAAACGGCGGGGCGAACACTGAAGCTTTCTTT. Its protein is CASKNGGANTEAFF.

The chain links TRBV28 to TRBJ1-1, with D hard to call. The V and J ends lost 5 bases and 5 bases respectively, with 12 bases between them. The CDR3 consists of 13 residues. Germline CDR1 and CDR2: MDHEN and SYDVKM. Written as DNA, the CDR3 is TGTGCCAGCAGTACAGACACGGGGACTGAAGCTTTCTTT. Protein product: CASSTDTGTEAFF.

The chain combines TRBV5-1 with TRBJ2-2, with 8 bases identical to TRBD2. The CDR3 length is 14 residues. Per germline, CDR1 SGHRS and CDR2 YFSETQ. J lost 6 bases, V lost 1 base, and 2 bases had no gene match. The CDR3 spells CASSLRGGSGELFF. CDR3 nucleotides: TGCGCCAGCAGCTTGCGGGGGGGGTCCGGGGAGCTGTTTTTT.

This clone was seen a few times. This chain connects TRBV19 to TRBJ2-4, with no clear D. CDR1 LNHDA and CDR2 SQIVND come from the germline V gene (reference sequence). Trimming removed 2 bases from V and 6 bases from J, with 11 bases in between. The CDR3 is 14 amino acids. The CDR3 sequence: CASSITYSLNIQYF. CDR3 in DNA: TGTGCCAGTAGTATAACTTACAGCTTAAACATTCAGTACTTC.

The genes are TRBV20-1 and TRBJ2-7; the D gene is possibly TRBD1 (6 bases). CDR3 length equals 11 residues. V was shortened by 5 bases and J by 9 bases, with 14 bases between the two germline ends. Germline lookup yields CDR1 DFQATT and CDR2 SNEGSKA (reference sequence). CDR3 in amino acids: CSAPLGHAQYF. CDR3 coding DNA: TGCAGTGCTCCTTTGGGACACGCGCAGTACTTC.

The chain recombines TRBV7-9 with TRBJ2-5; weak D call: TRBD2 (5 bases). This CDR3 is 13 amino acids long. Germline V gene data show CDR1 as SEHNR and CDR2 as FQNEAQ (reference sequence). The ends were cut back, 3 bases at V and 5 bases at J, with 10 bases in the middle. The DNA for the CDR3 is TGTGCCAGCAGCTTTGTGGGAGCGGAGACCCAGTACTTC. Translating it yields CASSFVGAETQYF.

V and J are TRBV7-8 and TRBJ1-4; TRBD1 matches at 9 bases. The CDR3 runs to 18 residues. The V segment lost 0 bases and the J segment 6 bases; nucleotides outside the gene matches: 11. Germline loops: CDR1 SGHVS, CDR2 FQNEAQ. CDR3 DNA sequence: TGTGCCAGCAGCTTAGCGTTGCGGGGCCGGGACAGGGATGAAAAACTGTTTTTT. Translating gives CASSLALRGRDRDEKLFF.

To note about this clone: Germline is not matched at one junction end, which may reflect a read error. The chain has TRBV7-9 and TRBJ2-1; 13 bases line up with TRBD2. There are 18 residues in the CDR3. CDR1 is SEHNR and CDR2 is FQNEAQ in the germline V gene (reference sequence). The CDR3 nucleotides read TGTTCCAGCAGGACAGGGACCTGGACTAGCGGGGGCCTCAATGAGCAGTTCTTC. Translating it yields CSSRTGTWTSGGLNEQFF.

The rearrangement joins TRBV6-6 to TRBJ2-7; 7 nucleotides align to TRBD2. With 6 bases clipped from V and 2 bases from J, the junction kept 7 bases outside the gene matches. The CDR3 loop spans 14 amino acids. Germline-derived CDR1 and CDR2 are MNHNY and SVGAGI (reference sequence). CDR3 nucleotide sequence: TGTGCCAGCAGGGGGACTATTACTACCTACGAGCAGTACTTC. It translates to CASRGTITTYEQYF.

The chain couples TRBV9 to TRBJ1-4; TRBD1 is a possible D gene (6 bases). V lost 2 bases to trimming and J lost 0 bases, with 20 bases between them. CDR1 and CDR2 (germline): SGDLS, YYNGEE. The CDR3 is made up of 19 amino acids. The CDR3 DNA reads TGTGCCAGCAGCGTCTCCCCAGGGGCAGTCATTGCAACTAATGAAAAACTGTTTTTT. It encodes CASSVSPGAVIATNEKLFF.

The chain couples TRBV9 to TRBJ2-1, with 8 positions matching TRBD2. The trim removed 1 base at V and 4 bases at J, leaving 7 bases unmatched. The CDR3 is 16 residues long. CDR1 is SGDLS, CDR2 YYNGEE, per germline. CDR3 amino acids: CASSVPRSSGYNEQFF. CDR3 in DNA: TGTGCCAGCAGCGTACCCAGGTCTAGCGGGTACAATGAGCAGTTCTTC.

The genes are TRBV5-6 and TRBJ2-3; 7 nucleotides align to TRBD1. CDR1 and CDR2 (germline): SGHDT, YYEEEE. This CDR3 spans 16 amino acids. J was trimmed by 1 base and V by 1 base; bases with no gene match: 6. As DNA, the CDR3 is TGTGCCAGCAGCTTGCCTGGACAGGAAGGCACAGATACGCAGTATTTT. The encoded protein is CASSLPGQEGTDTQYF.

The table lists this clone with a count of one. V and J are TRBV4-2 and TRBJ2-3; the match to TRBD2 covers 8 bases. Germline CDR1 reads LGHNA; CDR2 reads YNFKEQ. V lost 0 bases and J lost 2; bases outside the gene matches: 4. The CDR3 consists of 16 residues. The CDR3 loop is CASSQELAGFTDTQYF. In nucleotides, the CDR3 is TGTGCCAGCAGCCAAGAATTAGCGGGGTTCACAGATACGCAGTATTTT.

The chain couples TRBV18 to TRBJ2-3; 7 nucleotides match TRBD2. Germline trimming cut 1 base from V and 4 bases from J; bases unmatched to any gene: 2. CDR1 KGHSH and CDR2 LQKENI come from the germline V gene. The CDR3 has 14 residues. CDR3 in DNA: TGTGCCAGCTCACCACGGGAGGGGTCAGATACGCAGTATTTT. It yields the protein CASSPREGSDTQYF.

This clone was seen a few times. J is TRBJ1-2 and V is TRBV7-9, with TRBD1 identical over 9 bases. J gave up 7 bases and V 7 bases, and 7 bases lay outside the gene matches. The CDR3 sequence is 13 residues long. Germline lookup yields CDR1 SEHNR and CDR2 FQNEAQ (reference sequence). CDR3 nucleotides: TGTGCCAGCACCCGACAGGGGGTGTCTGGCTACACCTTC. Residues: CASTRQGVSGYTF.

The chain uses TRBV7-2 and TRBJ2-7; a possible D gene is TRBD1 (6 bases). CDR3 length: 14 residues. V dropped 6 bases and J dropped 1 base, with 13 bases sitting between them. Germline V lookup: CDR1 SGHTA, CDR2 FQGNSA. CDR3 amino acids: CASSVDRFSYEQYF. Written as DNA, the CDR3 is TGTGCCAGCAGTGTCGACAGGTTTTCCTACGAGCAGTACTTC.

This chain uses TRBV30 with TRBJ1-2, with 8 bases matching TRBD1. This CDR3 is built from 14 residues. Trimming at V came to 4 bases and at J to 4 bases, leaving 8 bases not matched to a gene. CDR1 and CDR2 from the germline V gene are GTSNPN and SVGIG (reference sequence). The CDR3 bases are TGTGCCTGGATGTCGACAGGGGCGTCCTATGGCTACACCTTC. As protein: CAWMSTGASYGYTF.

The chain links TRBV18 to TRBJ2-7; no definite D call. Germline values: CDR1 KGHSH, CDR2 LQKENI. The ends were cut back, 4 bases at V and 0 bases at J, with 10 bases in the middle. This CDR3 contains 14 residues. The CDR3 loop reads CASSRSTNSYEQYF. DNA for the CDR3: TGTGCCAGCTCACGGAGTACAAACTCCTACGAGCAGTACTTC.